This entry lists 15 T cell receptor beta chains sequenced from one sample in a study of shared clonotypes between healthy human individuals. TCRdb's copy holds only in-frame clones and misses some; the assay was immunoSEQ multiplex PCR. The sample records fewer than 350,000 clones, around 87% being singletons. Sample: memory CD8+ T cells sorted from blood. This sample's subset: CD45RO+ cells pooled with CCR7-negative TemRA cells. The receptors stem from a man aged 18 to 35 in good health.

The CDR3 DNA sequence: TGTGCCAGCAGCTCGGGACTAGCGGCTTTTAATGAGCAGTTCTTC. This gives the protein CASSSGLAAFNEQFF. The genes are TRBV27 and TRBJ2-1; 11 bases match TRBD2. The CDR3 covers 15 residues. Germline V gene lookup returns CDR1 MNHEY and CDR2 SMNVEV (reference sequence). The trim removed 6 bases at V and 7 bases at J, leaving 8 bases unmatched.

This clone has only one observation. The V call is TRBV7-9, the J call TRBJ2-2, with 7 nucleotides matching TRBD1. Losses at the gene ends were 3 bases for V and 5 bases for J; bases not matched to a gene: 6. Germline CDR1 is SEHNR and CDR2 is FQNEAQ (reference sequence). This CDR3 has 15 amino acids. The CDR3 spells CASSFTGAWTGELFF. The CDR3 nucleotides are TGTGCCAGCAGCTTCACAGGGGCGTGGACCGGGGAGCTGTTTTTT.

Note on this clone: Given a far larger clone just one base away, this is likely a sequencing read error. This sequence joins TRBV7-9 and TRBJ2-7; D gene unclear. Germline V gene data show CDR1 as SEHNR and CDR2 as FQNEAQ (reference sequence). V shed 8 bases and J shed 3 bases, with 5 bases lying between them. This CDR3 contains 10 residues. CDR3 region: CASGDYEQYF. The CDR3 coding sequence is TGTGCCAGCGGGGACTACGAGCAGTACTTC.

The chain is built from TRBV7-6 and TRBJ2-3, with D tentatively TRBD1 (6 bases). The V gene lost 4 bases and the J gene lost 0 bases, with 17 bases spanning the gap. CDR3 size: 17 residues. CDR1 is SGHVS, CDR2 FNYEAQ, per germline. This chain's CDR3 is CASSYSTGILSTDTQYF. CDR3 DNA sequence: TGTGCCAGCAGCTACTCAACAGGGATCTTAAGCACAGATACGCAGTATTTT.

The chain combines TRBV9 with TRBJ2-2; TRBD2 agrees at 12 bases. The CDR3 spans 18 residues. V gave up 0 bases and J gave up 2 bases; unmatched junction bases: 5. The germline V gene encodes CDR1 SGDLS and CDR2 YYNGEE. The CDR3 sequence is CASSVVASGGVNTGELFF. In DNA form, the CDR3 reads TGTGCCAGCAGCGTAGTCGCTAGCGGGGGGGTCAACACCGGGGAGCTGTTTTTT.

This chain connects TRBV7-2 to TRBJ2-7; TRBD1 is a possible D gene (5 bases). The CDR3 has 14 amino acids. The V end lost 5 bases, the J end lost 2 bases, and 13 bases lay between the germline ends. Germline loops: CDR1 SGHTA, CDR2 FQGNSA. CDR3 DNA: TGTGCCAGCAGCGAATGGACAACCACCTACGAGCAGTACTTC. Residues: CASSEWTTTYEQYF.

V gene TRBV19 combines with J gene TRBJ2-3; 13 nucleotides agree with TRBD2. The V gene end was trimmed by 0 bases and the J gene end by 2 bases; junction bases not matched to a gene: 2. Per germline, CDR1 LNHDA and CDR2 SQIVND (reference sequence). This CDR3 region has 17 residues. The CDR3 DNA sequence: TGTGCCAGTAGTATAGAAGGGACTAGCGGGGCCACAGATACGCAGTATTTT. It translates to CASSIEGTSGATDTQYF.

The chain recombines TRBV11-2 with TRBJ2-7; 9 bases fit TRBD1. The germline V gene has CDR1 SGHAT and CDR2 FQNNGV. This CDR3 comprises 15 residues. Trimming cost V 3 bases and J 2 bases; bases outside gene matches: 5. The CDR3 spells CASSFNGQGPYEQYF. DNA of the CDR3: TGTGCCAGCAGCTTCAATGGACAGGGGCCCTACGAGCAGTACTTC.

This clone was found a few times. CDR3 residues: CAWRPKGTGPIYGYTF. The CDR3 DNA is TGTGCCTGGAGACCAAAGGGGACAGGTCCCATCTATGGCTACACCTTC. J is TRBJ1-2 and V is TRBV30, with TRBD1 identical over 8 bases. The ends lost 3 bases at V and 4 bases at J; junction bases unmatched: 13. There are 16 residues in the CDR3. Germline V CDR1 and CDR2: GTSNPN, SVGIG (reference sequence).

There are a few counts of this clone. The chain is built from TRBV4-1 and TRBJ1-6; D is unresolved. Germline CDR1 reads MGHRA; CDR2 reads YSYEKL. V lost 4 bases and J 8 bases, leaving 12 bases between the germline ends. This CDR3 is built from 14 residues. This CDR3 is CASSPIPPDSPLHF. The CDR3 coding sequence is TGCGCCAGCAGCCCCATCCCACCCGATTCACCCCTCCACTTT.

V is TRBV6-1 and J is TRBJ2-7, with TRBD1 matching 9 bases. After removal of 0 bases from V and 3 bases from J, the junction contained 6 bases not matched to a gene. This CDR3 has 16 amino acids. The germline V gene has CDR1 MNHNS and CDR2 SASEGT. As DNA, the CDR3 is TGTGCCAGCAGTGAAGCGCGAGGACAGGGGTTCTACGAGCAGTACTTC. This sequence encodes CASSEARGQGFYEQYF.

The chain combines TRBV2 with TRBJ2-1, with TRBD1 matching 11 bases. The CDR3 contains 16 residues. V was pared by 5 bases and J by 5 bases, with 8 bases of the junction left unmatched. The V gene's germline CDR1 is SNHLY and CDR2 FYNNEI. This chain's CDR3 is CASSPGTGGFNNEQFF. CDR3 in DNA: TGTGCCAGCAGTCCAGGGACAGGGGGTTTTAACAATGAGCAGTTCTTC.

Regarding this clone: At the DNA level, this CDR3 is encoded by other sequences in the same sample as well. The chain has TRBV9 and TRBJ2-2, with a tentative D call TRBD2 (5 bases). There are 15 residues in the CDR3. V lost 0 bases and J lost 0, with 6 bases in between. Per germline, CDR1 SGDLS and CDR2 YYNGEE. Written as DNA, the CDR3 is TGTGCCAGCAGCGTAGCCGGGGCGAACACCGGGGAGCTGTTTTTT. Its protein is CASSVAGANTGELFF.

V gene TRBV29-1 combines with J gene TRBJ2-7, with TRBD1 matching 8 bases. Germline CDR1 SQVTM, CDR2 ANQGSEA. The CDR3 extends over 15 amino acids. V trimming: 1 base; J trimming: 3 bases; junction bases outside the gene matches: 8. The DNA of the CDR3 is TGCAGCGTTGAAGGCGGCACAGGGGGGTTCTACGAGCAGTACTTC. Residues: CSVEGGTGGFYEQYF.

This sequence joins TRBV6-5 and TRBJ2-7; D is uncertain. The CDR3 consists of 13 residues. Germline-derived CDR1 and CDR2 are MNHEY and SVGAGI. V was shortened by 6 bases and J by 4 bases, with 13 bases between the two germline ends. The CDR3 is CASSPARIYEQYF. The DNA of the CDR3 is TGTGCCAGCAGCCCCGCCCGGATTTACGAGCAGTACTTC.